These 22 T cell receptor beta chains were all obtained from the same sample, sequenced in a study of CD8 T cells in Susac syndrome. An input of roughly 0.5 to 1 ug of RNA was subjected to reverse transcription using random hexamers. Each CDR3 protein is one row after TCRdb ran MiXCR on the immunoSEQ multiplex PCR reads. The data contain around 110,000 distinct CDR3 sequences, less than 95% of them singletons. Sequencing used CD8+ T cells from PBMCs. The receptors stem from a human donor with Susac syndrome.

The chain carries TRBV5-1 and TRBJ2-1; 7 nucleotides align to TRBD1. CDR3 length equals 14 residues. V shed 4 bases and J 4 bases; nucleotides not matched to a gene: 5. Germline V gene lookup returns CDR1 SGHRS and CDR2 YFSETQ. CDR3 coding DNA: TGCGCCAGCAGCGAGCGGACAGGATACAATGAGCAGTTCTTC. Translated: CASSERTGYNEQFF.

This clonotype was picked up one time. The chain couples TRBV4-1 to TRBJ2-5; the match to TRBD2 covers 13 bases. V lost 4 bases to trimming and J lost 1 base; unmatched junction nucleotides: 3. This CDR3 is built from 16 residues. Germline V gene sequence: CDR1 MGHRA, CDR2 YSYEKL. In DNA form, the CDR3 reads TGCGCCAGCAGCCTCGGACTAGCGGGGGTCCAAGAGACCCAGTACTTC. Protein sequence: CASSLGLAGVQETQYF.

The chain carries TRBV27 and TRBJ2-7; no definite D call. CDR3 size: 13 residues. Germline CDR1 MNHEY, CDR2 SMNVEV (reference sequence). V was pared by 8 bases and J by 2 bases, with 13 bases between. In DNA, the CDR3 is TGTGCCAGCGCGGCGACCGGACCCTACGAGCAGTACTTC. Translating it yields CASAATGPYEQYF.

The chain carries TRBV20-1 and TRBJ2-2, with 8 bases identical to TRBD1. The CDR3 is 15 amino acids. Germline CDR1 DFQATT, CDR2 SNEGSKA (reference sequence). The V and J ends lost 0 bases and 4 bases, in that order; junction bases with no gene match: 4. The CDR3 sequence: CSAREGQGRTGELFF. The CDR3 DNA is TGCAGTGCTAGAGAAGGACAGGGTCGCACCGGGGAGCTGTTTTTT.

In this sample, this clonotype turned up many times. The rearrangement links TRBV7-9 to TRBJ2-7; D gene uncertain. The germline CDR1 and CDR2 sequences are SEHNR and FQNEAQ (reference sequence). The CDR3 spans 15 residues. Deletions cut 4 bases from V and 0 bases from J, with 13 bases between. The CDR3 DNA reads TGTGCCAGCAGCTCTCTACTGGGGTCCTCCTACGAGCAGTACTTC. Translating gives CASSSLLGSSYEQYF.

This clonotype was seen a single time. The chain joins TRBV12-3 or TRBV12-4 to TRBJ2-3, with D uncertain. Between the trimmed V and J ends, which lost 3 bases and 2 bases, there was a span of 6 bases. There are 13 residues in the CDR3. The CDR3 bases are TGTGCCAGCAGTTTTGGTATCACAGATACGCAGTATTTT. It codes for CASSFGITDTQYF.

The chain joins TRBV20-1 to TRBJ2-2, with D hard to call. V was shortened by 8 bases and J by 4 bases, with 11 bases between the two germline ends. CDR1 and CDR2 from the germline V gene are DFQATT and SNEGSKA (reference sequence). This CDR3 is 12 amino acids long. CDR3 residues: CSLRVGTGELFF. CDR3 DNA: TGCAGTCTTAGGGTCGGCACCGGGGAGCTGTTTTTT.

The rearrangement joins TRBV11-1 to TRBJ2-7, with D perhaps being TRBD1 or TRBD2 (6 bases each). The CDR3 length is 15 residues. The germline CDR1 and CDR2 sequences are SGHAT and FQDESV (reference sequence). Deletions cut 4 bases from V and 3 bases from J, with 16 bases between. The CDR3 DNA sequence: TGTGCCAGCAGCTCGGCGGGACAACCCTTCTACGAGCAGTACTTC. This encodes CASSSAGQPFYEQYF.

The chain combines TRBV7-9 with TRBJ1-1; tentatively, D is TRBD1 (6 bases). This CDR3 is 12 amino acids long. V was shortened by 5 bases and J by 7 bases, with 11 bases between the two germline ends. In germline, CDR1 is SEHNR, CDR2 FQNEAQ (reference sequence). CDR3 region: CASSLGQLEAFF. Written as DNA, the CDR3 is TGTGCCAGCAGCCTCGGACAGCTTGAAGCTTTCTTT.

The rearrangement links TRBV11-2 to TRBJ2-4; TRBD1 aligns across 8 bases. CDR3 length equals 15 residues. V gave up 5 bases and J gave up 8 bases; unmatched junction bases: 11. The germline V gene encodes CDR1 SGHAT and CDR2 FQNNGV. This chain's CDR3 is CASSPPTGDEYIQYF. CDR3 DNA sequence: TGTGCCAGCAGCCCGCCGACAGGGGACGAGTACATTCAGTACTTC. Filled out from reference TRBV11-2 and TRBJ2-4, the complete variable domain reads EAGVAQSPRYKIIEKRQSVAFWCNPISGHATLYWYQQILGQGPKLLIQFQNNGVVDDSQLPKDRFSAERLKGVDSTLKIQPAKLEDSAVYLCASSPPTGDEYIQYFGAGTRLSVL.

The CDR3 bases are TGCGCCAGCAACCCGACAGCGAGGGACACAGATACGCAGTATTTT. It is translated as CASNPTARDTDTQYF. The J gene is TRBJ2-3, the V gene TRBV4-1; D is tentatively TRBD1 or TRBD2 (5 bases each). Trimming took 7 bases from V and 2 from J, leaving 16 bases between them. Germline V gene sequence: CDR1 MGHRA, CDR2 YSYEKL. The CDR3 consists of 15 residues.

The V call is TRBV2, the J call TRBJ1-6, with 9 bases aligning to TRBD1. Trimming took 4 bases from V and 6 from J; bases not matched to a gene: 4. The CDR3 is 15 residues long. Germline V lookup: CDR1 SNHLY, CDR2 FYNNEI. CDR3 coding DNA: TGTGCCAGCAGTGGACGGGACAGGGTTAATTCACCCCTCCACTTT. Translation gives CASSGRDRVNSPLHF.

The J gene is TRBJ2-7, the V gene TRBV14; D possibly corresponds to TRBD1 (7 bases). CDR1 is SGHDN, CDR2 FVKESK, per germline. This CDR3 is built from 14 residues. V was clipped by 1 base and J by 5 bases, with 12 bases between them. The DNA for the CDR3 is TGTGCCAGCAGCCAAGCGGCAGGGGGGCACGAGCAGTACTTC. As protein: CASSQAAGGHEQYF.

This chain joins TRBV9 and TRBJ1-1, with D possibly TRBD1 on 5 matching bases. The length of the CDR3 is 13 residues. The V end lost 3 bases, the J end lost 5 bases, and 11 bases lay between the germline ends. Per germline, CDR1 SGDLS and CDR2 YYNGEE. CDR3 amino acids: CASSAGQRTEAFF. CDR3 DNA: TGTGCCAGCAGCGCAGGGCAGAGGACTGAAGCTTTCTTT. Full variable domain (rest looked up from reference TRBV9 and TRBJ1-1): DSGVTQTPKHLITATGQRVTLRCSPRSGDLSVYWYQQSLDQGLQFLIQYYNGEERAKGNILERFSAQQFPDLHSELNLSSLELGDSALYFCASSAGQRTEAFFGQGTRLTVV.

The chain uses TRBV27 and TRBJ1-5; no reliable D call. This CDR3 region has 13 residues. Between the trimmed V and J ends, which lost 2 bases and 4 bases, there was a span of 6 bases. Germline CDR1 MNHEY, CDR2 SMNVEV (reference sequence). CDR3 bases: TGTGCCAGCAGTTTAGGGCAGAATCAGCCCCAGCATTTT. Translation gives CASSLGQNQPQHF.

The count of this clonotype is one. CDR3 sequence reads: CASSEFSGGDTQYF. As DNA, the CDR3 is TGTGCCAGCAGCGAGTTTAGCGGGGGAGATACGCAGTATTTT. The chain uses TRBV9 and TRBJ2-3, with 9 bases aligning to TRBD2. After removal of 3 bases from V and 5 bases from J, the junction contained 4 bases not matched to a gene. There are 14 residues in the CDR3. Germline CDR1 SGDLS, CDR2 YYNGEE.

The chain uses TRBV9 and TRBJ2-3; D is uncertain. V gave up 0 bases and J gave up 1 base, with 15 bases separating them. The CDR3 loop spans 17 amino acids. The germline CDR1 and CDR2 sequences are SGDLS and YYNGEE. This CDR3 is CASSVEVTPTGTDTQYF. The CDR3, as DNA: TGTGCCAGCAGCGTAGAGGTGACCCCCACTGGCACAGATACGCAGTATTTT. Looking up the rest from reference TRBV9 and TRBJ2-3 gives the full variable domain: DSGVTQTPKHLITATGQRVTLRCSPRSGDLSVYWYQQSLDQGLQFLIQYYNGEERAKGNILERFSAQQFPDLHSELNLSSLELGDSALYFCASSVEVTPTGTDTQYFGPGTRLTVL.

In this sample, this clonotype turned up once. The chain combines TRBV27 with TRBJ1-4; no clear D. The V gene's germline CDR1 is MNHEY and CDR2 SMNVEV (reference sequence). This CDR3 region has 14 residues. V lost 8 bases to trimming and J lost 6 bases, with 16 bases between them. The CDR3 nucleotides are TGTGCCAGCGGTCCTCTCCAAGGCCATGAAAAACTGTTTTTT. It translates to CASGPLQGHEKLFF. The whole variable domain, filled in from reference TRBV27 and TRBJ1-4, reads EAQVTQNPRYLITVTGKKLTVTCSQNMNHEYMSWYRQDPGLGLRQIYYSMNVEVTDKGDVPEGYKVSRKEKRNFPLILESPSPNQTSLYFCASGPLQGHEKLFFGSGTQLSVL.

The chain recombines TRBV7-9 with TRBJ2-7, with D possibly being TRBD1 (6 bases). Deletions cut 5 bases from V and 9 bases from J, with 14 bases between. In germline, CDR1 is SEHNR, CDR2 FQNEAQ (reference sequence). There are 12 residues in the CDR3. DNA of the CDR3: TGTGCCAGCAGCCCAGGGGTGGCAGGGCAGTACTTC. Translation gives CASSPGVAGQYF.

This clonotype has more than one count but fewer than ten. This sequence joins TRBV2 and TRBJ1-1; D gene unclear. This CDR3 contains 12 residues. V was cut by 3 bases and J by 5 bases, with 7 bases left in between. Germline assignment: CDR1 SNHLY and CDR2 FYNNEI. This chain's CDR3 is CASSEGSTEAFF. The CDR3 DNA is TGTGCCAGCAGTGAGGGCAGTACTGAAGCTTTCTTT.

The genes are TRBV27 and TRBJ2-7; 8 bases align to TRBD1. CDR1 is MNHEY and CDR2 is SMNVEV in the germline V gene (reference sequence). CDR3 length: 13 residues. Germline trimming cut 6 bases from V and 3 bases from J; bases unmatched to any gene: 4. Here the CDR3 DNA reads TGTGCCAGCAGCAGGGGGCTCGGCTACGAGCAGTACTTC. Protein sequence: CASSRGLGYEQYF.

The rearrangement uses TRBV29-1 and TRBJ2-1; 10 nucleotides agree with TRBD1. This CDR3 is built from 14 residues. Germline V lookup: CDR1 SQVTM, CDR2 ANQGSEA. Trimming at V came to 6 bases and at J to 3 bases, leaving 5 bases not matched to a gene. The CDR3 is CSVEGTGDYNEQFF. CDR3 nucleotides: TGCAGCGTAGAGGGGACAGGGGACTACAATGAGCAGTTCTTC.